This T cell receptor (beta chain) stems from a study of blood T cell repertoires in COVID-19. About the research overall: The study drew acute and convalescent COVID-19 samples from the United States, Italy and Spain. T cells, B-cell-depleted T cells, or PBMCs provided the cDNA or gDNA that served as material.

Source study methods: Using reference gene primer amplification, nucleated cell counts were estimated. Profiling relied on immunoSEQ multiplex PCR, and the TCRdb table lists in-frame clones only, not all of them. The V and J calls and clone size come from that table; D and trimming were worked out from the DNA. There are 210,000 or so clones in the sample; approximately 80% occur only once, and around 18% lies in the top ten. The CDR3 runs to 15 residues. V lost 3 bases and J 3 bases, leaving 13 bases between the germline ends. CDR1 MNHEY and CDR2 SMNVEV come from the germline V gene (reference sequence).

V and J are TRBV27 and TRBJ2-3; D is possibly TRBD1 (7 bases). The sequenced material came from peripheral blood. The clonotype comes from a woman over 75 with active or convalescent COVID-19. The CDR3 protein is CASSFLQGRTDTQYF. The DNA of the CDR3 is TGTGCCAGCAGTTTCTTACAGGGGAGGACAGATACGCAGTATTTT.